Below, 22 T cell receptor beta chains from the same sample are listed, as sequenced in a study of cytomegalovirus exposure and HLA in healthy donors. PCR employed 60 Vbeta and 13 Jbeta primers. Sequencing used immunoSEQ multiplex PCR; TCRdb keeps in-frame clones, though not all of them. The sample consists of fewer than 200,000 clones, approximately 80% of them appearing once. Sequencing input: PBMCs. The receptors derive from a man in his late teens or twenties in good health and CMV-seropositive.

Here the CDR3 reads CASSFIAGGPIDTQYF. CDR3 coding DNA: TGTGCCAGCAGTTTCATTGCGGGGGGACCGATAGATACGCAGTATTTT. The rearrangement links TRBV27 to TRBJ2-3, with 8 bases aligning to TRBD2. The V gene's germline CDR1 is MNHEY and CDR2 SMNVEV (reference sequence). CDR3 length: 16 residues. The V and J ends lost 3 bases and 5 bases, in that order; junction bases with no gene match: 10.

This chain links TRBV7-2 with TRBJ2-7; TRBD1 matches at 8 bases. The germline V gene has CDR1 SGHTA and CDR2 FQGNSA. V shed 4 bases, J shed 3 bases, and the junction held 5 bases outside the gene matches. This CDR3 is built from 14 residues. The CDR3 loop reads CASSSRTGSYEQYF. CDR3 coding DNA: TGTGCCAGCAGCTCCAGGACAGGGAGCTACGAGCAGTACTTC.

The CDR3 DNA is TGTGCCAGTAGTATCACTCTCGGGACAGGGGCCTACGAGCAGTACTTC. Its protein is CASSITLGTGAYEQYF. This chain uses TRBV19 with TRBJ2-7; 10 positions agree with TRBD1. The V gene's germline CDR1 is LNHDA and CDR2 SQIVND (reference sequence). V shed 3 bases and J 2 bases; nucleotides not matched to a gene: 7. This CDR3 has 16 amino acids.

The sample holds a few counts of this clone. The V call is TRBV9, the J call TRBJ2-1, with 7 bases that match TRBD2. Germline V gene sequence: CDR1 SGDLS, CDR2 YYNGEE. J gave up 4 bases and V 4 bases, and 14 bases lay outside the gene matches. The CDR3 length is 17 residues. The CDR3 DNA follows: TGTGCCAGCAGCATAACTTCTAGCGGTCAAAGGTACAATGAGCAGTTCTTC. It yields the protein CASSITSSGQRYNEQFF.

V gene TRBV30 combines with J gene TRBJ1-5; the D gene is possibly TRBD1 (5 bases). Germline CDR1 and CDR2: GTSNPN and SVGIG (reference sequence). The length of the CDR3 is 14 residues. The V and J ends lost 2 bases and 4 bases respectively, with 12 bases between them. CDR3 sequence (DNA): TGTGCCTGGAGTTTCTCGGGGACTAATCAGCCCCAGCATTTT. This sequence encodes CAWSFSGTNQPQHF.

The chain employs TRBV6-5 and TRBJ1-4; 10 nucleotides agree with TRBD1. The CDR3 contains 15 residues. In germline, CDR1 is MNHEY, CDR2 SVGAGI. With 4 bases clipped from V and 8 bases from J, the junction kept 7 bases outside the gene matches. CDR3 sequence reads: CASSFDRGREEKLFF. The CDR3 bases are TGTGCCAGCAGTTTCGACAGGGGGCGAGAAGAAAAACTGTTTTTT.

This sequence joins TRBV7-9 and TRBJ1-4, with 7 bases identical to TRBD1. Germline V lookup: CDR1 SEHNR, CDR2 FQNEAQ (reference sequence). The CDR3 consists of 15 residues. The V gene end was trimmed by 4 bases and the J gene end by 8 bases; junction bases not matched to a gene: 10. Written as DNA, the CDR3 is TGTGCCAGCAGCTCCGGACAGGCACTGTTCGAAAAACTGTTTTTT. Translation gives CASSSGQALFEKLFF.

This chain uses TRBV14 with TRBJ2-6; perhaps TRBD1 as D (7 bases). The length of the CDR3 is 19 residues. Germline CDR1 is SGHDN and CDR2 is FVKESK. V gave up 4 bases and J gave up 1 base, with 20 bases separating them. The CDR3 DNA sequence: TGTGCCAGCAGCCCCGGGCCAGGGGGGATGTTATCTGGGGCCAACGTCCTGACTTTC. Encoded protein: CASSPGPGGMLSGANVLTF. The complete variable domain, with remaining parts taken from reference TRBV14 and TRBJ2-6, reads EAGVTQFPSHSVIEKGQTVTLRCDPISGHDNLYWYRRVMGKEIKFLLHFVKESKQDESGMPNNRFLAERTGGTYSTLKVQPAELEDSGVYFCASSPGPGGMLSGANVLTFGAGSRLTVL.

J is TRBJ1-4 and V is TRBV7-9, with 9 bases lining up with TRBD1. V lost 4 bases to trimming and J lost 1 base; unmatched junction nucleotides: 1. Per the germline V gene, CDR1 is SEHNR and CDR2 is FQNEAQ (reference sequence). The length of the CDR3 is 15 residues. DNA of the CDR3: TGTGCCAGCAGCTCGGACAGGGGAACTAATGAAAAACTGTTTTTT. Its translation: CASSSDRGTNEKLFF. The whole variable domain, filled in from reference TRBV7-9 and TRBJ1-4, reads DTGVSQNPRHKITKRGQNVTFRCDPISEHNRLYWYRQTLGQGPEFLTYFQNEAQLEKSRLLSDRFSAERPKGSFSTLEIQRTEQGDSAMYLCASSSDRGTNEKLFFGSGTQLSVL.

The rearrangement joins TRBV29-1 to TRBJ1-2; D is ambiguous. Trimming cost V 5 bases and J 6 bases, with 19 bases left between them. Germline V gene data show CDR1 as SQVTM and CDR2 as ANQGSEA. The CDR3 covers 14 residues. The CDR3 nucleotides are TGCAGCGTTCGCAAGGGAGGAGTTGCCGATGGCTACACCTTC. Its translation: CSVRKGGVADGYTF. The full variable domain, its missing parts supplied by reference TRBV29-1 and TRBJ1-2, is SAVISQKPSRDICQRGTSLTIQCQVDSQVTMMFWYRQQPGQSLTLIATANQGSEATYESGFVIDKFPISRPNLTFSTLTVSNMSPEDSSIYLCSVRKGGVADGYTFGSGTRLTVV.

This rearrangement joins TRBV18 to TRBJ1-1; D might be TRBD1 (6 bases). V was pared by 0 bases and J by 3 bases, with 14 bases between. Germline-derived CDR1 and CDR2 are KGHSH and LQKENI. The CDR3 sequence is 16 residues long. The CDR3 DNA sequence: TGTGCCAGCTCACCACCGGGTCAGGGGCGATACACTGAAGCTTTCTTT. Its translation: CASSPPGQGRYTEAFF.

This chain joins TRBV5-4 and TRBJ1-2, with 8 bases lining up with TRBD1. V dropped 4 bases and J dropped 4; count of bases not matched to a gene: 6. Germline lookup yields CDR1 SGHNT and CDR2 YYREEE (reference sequence). The CDR3 contains 14 residues. In nucleotides, the CDR3 is TGTGCCAGCAGCGGAGGGACAGGCGCCTATGGCTACACCTTC. The encoded protein is CASSGGTGAYGYTF. Full variable domain (outside the CDR3, taken from reference TRBV5-4 and TRBJ1-2): ETGVTQSPTHLIKTRGQQVTLRCSSQSGHNTVSWYQQALGQGPQFIFQYYREEENGRGNFPPRFSGLQFPNYSSELNVNALELDDSALYLCASSGGTGAYGYTFGSGTRLTVV.

The chain carries TRBV6-1 and TRBJ2-1, with D maybe TRBD1 (5 bases). The germline CDR1 and CDR2 sequences are MNHNS and SASEGT. The V and J ends lost 4 bases and 13 bases respectively, with 11 bases between them. This CDR3 has 11 residues. CDR3 in DNA: TGTGCCAGCAGTGCAGGGTCTAGACAGTTCTTC. Translated, it gives CASSAGSRQFF.

V usage is TRBV28 and J usage is TRBJ1-2; the D is unclear. V dropped 6 bases and J dropped 4 bases, with 18 bases sitting between them. This CDR3 is built from 15 residues. Germline CDR1 MDHEN, CDR2 SYDVKM. CDR3 protein: CASSPVAATVYGYTF. The CDR3 nucleotides are TGTGCCAGCAGCCCAGTGGCGGCGACTGTCTATGGCTACACCTTC.

The CDR3 coding sequence is TGCGCCAGCAGCCAAGAAGCGGGCCTCTACGAGCAGTACTTC. It translates to CASSQEAGLYEQYF. The V call is TRBV4-1, the J call TRBJ2-7; TRBD2 is a possible D gene (6 bases). This CDR3 is built from 14 residues. Germline assignment: CDR1 MGHRA and CDR2 YSYEKL. Trimming removed 0 bases at V and 3 bases at J, with 9 bases between.

This clone has just one count. This chain links TRBV6-5 with TRBJ1-5; tentatively, D is TRBD1 (6 bases). Between the trimmed V and J ends, which lost 7 bases and 5 bases, there was a span of 12 bases. The CDR3 length is 13 residues. CDR1 is MNHEY, CDR2 SVGAGI, per germline. The CDR3 spells CASTTGSHQPQHF. The CDR3 nucleotides are TGTGCCAGCACCACAGGGTCTCATCAGCCCCAGCATTTT.

This chain uses TRBV18 with TRBJ1-2; 10 positions match TRBD1. Germline CDR1 reads KGHSH; CDR2 reads LQKENI. The V gene end was trimmed by 0 bases and the J gene end by 8 bases; junction bases not matched to a gene: 9. This CDR3 has 16 residues. The CDR3 region is CASSPPGTGAEEGYTF. The CDR3 coding sequence is TGTGCCAGCTCACCACCCGGGACAGGGGCGGAGGAGGGCTACACCTTC. Looking up the rest from reference TRBV18 and TRBJ1-2 gives the full variable domain: NAGVMQNPRHLVRRRGQEARLRCSPMKGHSHVYWYRQLPEEGLKFMVYLQKENIIDESGMPKERFSAEFPKEGPSILRIQQVVRGDSAAYFCASSPPGTGAEEGYTFGSGTRLTVV.

The chain recombines TRBV5-4 with TRBJ1-1, with a weak D call TRBD1 (6 bases). The CDR3 spans 16 residues. Trimming cost V 6 bases and J 6 bases, with 24 bases left between them. Germline V gene sequence: CDR1 SGHNT, CDR2 YYREEE (reference sequence). CDR3: CASNTRGGLAISEAFF. Here the CDR3 DNA reads TGTGCCAGCAACACCCGCGGGGGGCTGGCAATCTCTGAAGCTTTCTTT.

The chain employs TRBV6-5 and TRBJ1-1, with D tentatively TRBD1 (6 bases). Germline V gives CDR1 MNHEY, CDR2 SVGAGI. The CDR3 has 15 residues. Trimming took off 2 bases at V and 0 bases at J, with 10 bases between the two ends. CDR3 DNA: TGTGCCAGCAGTTACATGGGGGCCATGAACACTGAAGCTTTCTTT. This translates into CASSYMGAMNTEAFF.

V gene TRBV4-1 combines with J gene TRBJ1-1; 9 bases match TRBD1. CDR3 length equals 16 residues. J lost 7 bases, V lost 3 bases, and 12 bases had no gene match. The germline V gene encodes CDR1 MGHRA and CDR2 YSYEKL. The CDR3 nucleotides read TGCGCCAGCAGCCATTCCGGGACAGGGTCACCAATTGAAGCTTTCTTT. The encoded protein is CASSHSGTGSPIEAFF.

This chain joins TRBV18 and TRBJ2-7; 9 positions agree with TRBD1. This CDR3 is 13 amino acids long. V lost 3 bases, J lost 5 bases, and 2 bases stayed unmatched. The germline gives CDR1 KGHSH, CDR2 LQKENI. CDR3 in amino acids: CASSPRTGDEQYF. CDR3 DNA: TGTGCCAGCTCACCCAGGACAGGGGACGAGCAGTACTTC.

The V gene is TRBV2, the J gene TRBJ2-5; D call uncertain. V gave up 7 bases and J gave up 2 bases, with 11 bases separating them. CDR3 length: 13 residues. CDR1 SNHLY and CDR2 FYNNEI come from the germline V gene. The CDR3: CASTSGLQETQYF. The CDR3 DNA reads as TGTGCCAGCACGTCAGGTCTACAAGAGACCCAGTACTTC.